The following is a T cell receptor beta chain sequence with its context. This sample is part of a study of blood T cell repertoires in COVID-19. V shed 9 bases and J shed 4 bases, with 9 bases lying between them. Germline CDR1 LNHDA, CDR2 SQIVND (reference sequence). This CDR3 contains 11 residues. The table came from immunoSEQ multiplex PCR; TCRdb's copy has only in-frame clones and leaves some out. The table has around 150,000 clones, about four fifths seen once; the top ten hold over 7.5%. V gene TRBV19 combines with J gene TRBJ1-1; possibly TRBD1 for D (6 bases). Sequencing was carried out using peripheral blood. The receptor's source is a woman at least 80 years old in a cohort sampled during active or convalescent COVID-19. In DNA form, the CDR3 reads TGTGCCAGCACAGGGATCACTGAAGCTTTCTTT. Translated, it gives CASTGITEAFF.